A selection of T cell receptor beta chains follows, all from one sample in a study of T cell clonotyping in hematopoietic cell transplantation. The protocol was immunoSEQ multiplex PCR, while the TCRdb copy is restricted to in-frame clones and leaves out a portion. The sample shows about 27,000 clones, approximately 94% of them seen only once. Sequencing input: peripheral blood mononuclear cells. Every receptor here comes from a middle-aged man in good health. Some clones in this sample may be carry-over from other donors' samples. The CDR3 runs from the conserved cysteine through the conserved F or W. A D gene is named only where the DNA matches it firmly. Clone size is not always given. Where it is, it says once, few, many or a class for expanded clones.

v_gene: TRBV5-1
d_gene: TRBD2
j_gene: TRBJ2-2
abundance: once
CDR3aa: CASSLPLGRSIGGELFF
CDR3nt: TGCGCCAGCAGCTTGCCACTCGGGAGGTCTATTGGCGGGGAGCTGTTTTTT

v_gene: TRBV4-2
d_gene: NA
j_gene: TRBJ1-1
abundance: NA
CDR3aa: CASSQTDRRNTEAFF
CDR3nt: TGTGCCAGCAGCCAAACCGACAGGCGTAACACTGAAGCTTTCTTT

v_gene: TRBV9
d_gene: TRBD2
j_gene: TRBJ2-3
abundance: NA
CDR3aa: CASHPGRGAPRTDTQYF
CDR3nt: TGTGCCAGCCACCCAGGGCGGGGGGCCCCACGCACAGATACGCAGTATTTT

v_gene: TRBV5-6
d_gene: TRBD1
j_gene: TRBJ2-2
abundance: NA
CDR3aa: CASSLLTGVNTGELFF
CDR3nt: TGTGCCAGCAGCTTACTGACAGGGGTGAACACCGGGGAGCTGTTTTTT

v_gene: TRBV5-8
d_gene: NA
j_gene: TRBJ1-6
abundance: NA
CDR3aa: CASGLPGVRNSPLHF
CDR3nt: TGTGCCAGCGGGTTACCTGGGGTCAGAAATTCACCCCTCCACTTT

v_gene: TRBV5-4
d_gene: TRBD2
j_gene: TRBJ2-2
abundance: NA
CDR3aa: CAIHPGTIGTGELFF
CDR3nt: TGTGCCATCCACCCCGGGACTATCGGCACCGGGGAGCTGTTTTTT

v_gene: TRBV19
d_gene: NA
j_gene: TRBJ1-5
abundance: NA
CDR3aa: CASSDVPSPRNQPQHF
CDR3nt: TGTGCCAGTAGTGATGTCCCCAGCCCACGCAATCAGCCCCAGCATTTT

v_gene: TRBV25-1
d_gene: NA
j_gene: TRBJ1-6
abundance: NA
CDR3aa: CASSNLMRGDNSPLHF
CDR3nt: TGTGCCAGCAGTAACCTCATGAGGGGGGATAATTCACCCCTCCACTTT

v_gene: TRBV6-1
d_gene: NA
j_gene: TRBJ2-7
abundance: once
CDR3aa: CASSEDPGGSYEQYF
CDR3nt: TGTGCCAGCAGTGAGGACCCGGGTGGTTCCTACGAGCAGTACTTC

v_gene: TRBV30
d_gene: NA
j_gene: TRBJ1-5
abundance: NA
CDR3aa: CAYSTVYSNQPQHF
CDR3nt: TGTGCCTACTCGACAGTTTATAGCAATCAGCCCCAGCATTTT

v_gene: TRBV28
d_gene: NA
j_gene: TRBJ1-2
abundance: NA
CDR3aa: CATRWGGYGYTF
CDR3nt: TGTGCCACCAGGTGGGGGGGGTATGGCTACACCTTC

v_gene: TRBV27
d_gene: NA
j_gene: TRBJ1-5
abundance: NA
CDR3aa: CASRGNNQPQHF
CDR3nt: TGTGCCAGCCGGGGAAACAATCAGCCCCAGCATTTT

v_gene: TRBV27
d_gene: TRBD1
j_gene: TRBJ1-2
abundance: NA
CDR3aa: CASSLDWGQTGYTF
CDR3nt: TGTGCCAGCAGTTTAGATTGGGGACAGACTGGCTACACCTTC

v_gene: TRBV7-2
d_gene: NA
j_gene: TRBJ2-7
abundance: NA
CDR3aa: CASSLAGDSQYEQYF
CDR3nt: TGTGCCAGCAGCTTAGCAGGTGACAGCCAGTACGAGCAGTACTTC

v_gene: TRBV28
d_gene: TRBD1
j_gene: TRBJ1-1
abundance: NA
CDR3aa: CASSFRDRNTEAFF
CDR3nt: TGTGCCAGCAGTTTTCGGGACAGGAACACTGAAGCTTTCTTT

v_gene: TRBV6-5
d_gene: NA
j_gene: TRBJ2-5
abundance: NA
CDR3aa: CASSYSRAAAQYF
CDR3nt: TGTGCCAGCAGTTACTCAAGGGCAGCGGCCCAGTACTTC

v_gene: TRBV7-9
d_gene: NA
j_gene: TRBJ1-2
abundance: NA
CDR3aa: CASSLGGTRPRGYTF
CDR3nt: TGTGCCAGCAGCTTAGGAGGCACTCGTCCTCGGGGCTACACCTTC

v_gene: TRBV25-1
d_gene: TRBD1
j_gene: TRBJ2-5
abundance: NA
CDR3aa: CASSEWTGQGQETQYF
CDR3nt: TGTGCCAGCAGTGAATGGACAGGCCAGGGGCAAGAGACCCAGTACTTC

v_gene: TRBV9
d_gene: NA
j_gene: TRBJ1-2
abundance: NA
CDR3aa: CASSVDGGNYGYTF
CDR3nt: TGTGCCAGCAGCGTAGATGGGGGTAACTATGGCTACACCTTC

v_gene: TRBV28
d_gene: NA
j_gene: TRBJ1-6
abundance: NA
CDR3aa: CASVGSSYNSPLHF
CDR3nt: TGTGCCAGCGTAGGGAGCTCCTATAATTCACCCCTCCACTTT

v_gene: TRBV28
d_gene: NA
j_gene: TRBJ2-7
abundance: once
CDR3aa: CASRDGIAYEQYF
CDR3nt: TGTGCCAGCAGGGACGGGATCGCCTACGAGCAGTACTTC

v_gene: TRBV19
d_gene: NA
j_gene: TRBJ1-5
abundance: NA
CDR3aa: CASSMLWDSNQPQHF
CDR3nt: TGTGCCAGTAGTATGTTGTGGGATAGCAATCAGCCCCAGCATTTT

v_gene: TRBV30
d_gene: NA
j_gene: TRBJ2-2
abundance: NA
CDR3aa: CAWSVLSFYTGELFF
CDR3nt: TGTGCCTGGAGTGTACTTAGCTTTTACACCGGGGAGCTGTTTTTT

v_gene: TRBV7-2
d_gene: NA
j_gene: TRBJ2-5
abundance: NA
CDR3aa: CASSRPGLRRETQYF
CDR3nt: TGTGCCAGCAGCAGACCGGGTCTGCGCCGGGAGACCCAGTACTTC

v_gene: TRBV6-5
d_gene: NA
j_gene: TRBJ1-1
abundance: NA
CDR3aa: CASSRTGGTDTEAFF
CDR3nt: TGTGCCAGCAGCCGGACGGGGGGGACGGACACTGAAGCTTTCTTT

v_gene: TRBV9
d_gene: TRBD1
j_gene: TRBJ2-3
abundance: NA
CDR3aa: CASNRGGQEGPDTQYF
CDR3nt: TGTGCCAGCAACCGGGGTGGACAGGAAGGGCCAGATACGCAGTATTTT

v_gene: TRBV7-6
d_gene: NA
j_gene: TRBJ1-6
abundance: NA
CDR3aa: CASSSETGPAYPLHF
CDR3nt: TGTGCCAGCAGCTCCGAAACAGGGCCGGCCTATCCCCTCCACTTT

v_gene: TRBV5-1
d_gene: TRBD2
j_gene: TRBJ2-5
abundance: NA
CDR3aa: CASSFSGGALQETQYF
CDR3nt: TGCGCCAGCAGCTTTAGCGGGGGGGCCCTCCAAGAGACCCAGTACTTC